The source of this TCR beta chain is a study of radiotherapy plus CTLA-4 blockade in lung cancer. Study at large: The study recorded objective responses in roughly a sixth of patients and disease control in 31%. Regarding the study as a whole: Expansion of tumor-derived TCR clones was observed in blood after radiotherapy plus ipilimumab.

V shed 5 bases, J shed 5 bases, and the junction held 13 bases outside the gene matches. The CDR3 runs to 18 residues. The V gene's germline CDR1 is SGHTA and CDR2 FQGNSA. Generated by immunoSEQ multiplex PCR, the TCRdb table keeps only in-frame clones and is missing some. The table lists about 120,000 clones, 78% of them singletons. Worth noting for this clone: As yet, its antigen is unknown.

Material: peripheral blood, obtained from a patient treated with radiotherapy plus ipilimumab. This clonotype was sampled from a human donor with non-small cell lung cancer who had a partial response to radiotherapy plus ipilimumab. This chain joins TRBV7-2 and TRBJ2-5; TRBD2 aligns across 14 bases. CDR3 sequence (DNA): TGTGCCAGCAGCGCCCGACTAGCGGGAGGGCCAAATGAGGAGACCCAGTACTTC. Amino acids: CASSARLAGGPNEETQYF.